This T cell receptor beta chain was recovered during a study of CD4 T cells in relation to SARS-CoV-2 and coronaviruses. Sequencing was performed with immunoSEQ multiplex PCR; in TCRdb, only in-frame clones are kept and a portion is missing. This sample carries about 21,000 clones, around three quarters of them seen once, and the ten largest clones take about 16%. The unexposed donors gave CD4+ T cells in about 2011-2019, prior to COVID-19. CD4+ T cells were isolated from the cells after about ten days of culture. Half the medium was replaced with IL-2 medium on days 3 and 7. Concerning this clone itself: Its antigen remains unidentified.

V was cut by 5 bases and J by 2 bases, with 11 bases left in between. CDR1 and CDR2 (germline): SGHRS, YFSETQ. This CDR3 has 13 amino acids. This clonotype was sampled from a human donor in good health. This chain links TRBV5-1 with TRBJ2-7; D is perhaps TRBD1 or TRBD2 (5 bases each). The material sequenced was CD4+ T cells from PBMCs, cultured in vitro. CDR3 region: CASSSGTAYEQYF. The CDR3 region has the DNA TGCGCCAGCAGTTCAGGGACGGCCTACGAGCAGTACTTC. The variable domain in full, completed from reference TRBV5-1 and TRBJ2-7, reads KAGVTQTPRYLIKTRGQQVTLSCSPISGHRSVSWYQQTPGQGLQFLFEYFSETQRNKGNFPGRFSGRQFSNSRSEMNVSTLELGDSALYLCASSSGTAYEQYFGPGTRLTVT.